This entry is about one TCR beta chain. Its antigen is currently unknown. Time point reported: peripheral blood 6 weeks after treatment start. This CDR3 comprises 16 residues. Germline lookup yields CDR1 MNHNS and CDR2 SASEGT. The V gene end was trimmed by 4 bases and the J gene end by 7 bases; junction bases not matched to a gene: 16. This entry comes from a study of PD-L1 blockade in urothelial cancer. Overall study context: Timepoints chosen for blood analysis were 3 weeks (second dose) and 6 weeks after treatment start.

Method: immunoSEQ multiplex PCR; TCRdb's copy keeps in-frame clones and lacks some. There are roughly 45,000 clones in the sample; roughly 85% occur only once, and about 15% lies in the top ten. Study-wide points: Durable-benefit cases showed more tumor-associated blood clone expansion at 3 weeks.

J is TRBJ2-7 and V is TRBV6-1, with 7 bases fitting TRBD1. This sample comprised PBMCs, obtained around atezolizumab (anti-PD-L1) treatment. The sequence was obtained from a man in his sixties with urothelial cancer. CDR3 amino acids: CASSAQIQGQWREQYF. In DNA form, the CDR3 reads TGTGCCAGCAGTGCTCAAATACAGGGGCAATGGCGTGAGCAGTACTTC.